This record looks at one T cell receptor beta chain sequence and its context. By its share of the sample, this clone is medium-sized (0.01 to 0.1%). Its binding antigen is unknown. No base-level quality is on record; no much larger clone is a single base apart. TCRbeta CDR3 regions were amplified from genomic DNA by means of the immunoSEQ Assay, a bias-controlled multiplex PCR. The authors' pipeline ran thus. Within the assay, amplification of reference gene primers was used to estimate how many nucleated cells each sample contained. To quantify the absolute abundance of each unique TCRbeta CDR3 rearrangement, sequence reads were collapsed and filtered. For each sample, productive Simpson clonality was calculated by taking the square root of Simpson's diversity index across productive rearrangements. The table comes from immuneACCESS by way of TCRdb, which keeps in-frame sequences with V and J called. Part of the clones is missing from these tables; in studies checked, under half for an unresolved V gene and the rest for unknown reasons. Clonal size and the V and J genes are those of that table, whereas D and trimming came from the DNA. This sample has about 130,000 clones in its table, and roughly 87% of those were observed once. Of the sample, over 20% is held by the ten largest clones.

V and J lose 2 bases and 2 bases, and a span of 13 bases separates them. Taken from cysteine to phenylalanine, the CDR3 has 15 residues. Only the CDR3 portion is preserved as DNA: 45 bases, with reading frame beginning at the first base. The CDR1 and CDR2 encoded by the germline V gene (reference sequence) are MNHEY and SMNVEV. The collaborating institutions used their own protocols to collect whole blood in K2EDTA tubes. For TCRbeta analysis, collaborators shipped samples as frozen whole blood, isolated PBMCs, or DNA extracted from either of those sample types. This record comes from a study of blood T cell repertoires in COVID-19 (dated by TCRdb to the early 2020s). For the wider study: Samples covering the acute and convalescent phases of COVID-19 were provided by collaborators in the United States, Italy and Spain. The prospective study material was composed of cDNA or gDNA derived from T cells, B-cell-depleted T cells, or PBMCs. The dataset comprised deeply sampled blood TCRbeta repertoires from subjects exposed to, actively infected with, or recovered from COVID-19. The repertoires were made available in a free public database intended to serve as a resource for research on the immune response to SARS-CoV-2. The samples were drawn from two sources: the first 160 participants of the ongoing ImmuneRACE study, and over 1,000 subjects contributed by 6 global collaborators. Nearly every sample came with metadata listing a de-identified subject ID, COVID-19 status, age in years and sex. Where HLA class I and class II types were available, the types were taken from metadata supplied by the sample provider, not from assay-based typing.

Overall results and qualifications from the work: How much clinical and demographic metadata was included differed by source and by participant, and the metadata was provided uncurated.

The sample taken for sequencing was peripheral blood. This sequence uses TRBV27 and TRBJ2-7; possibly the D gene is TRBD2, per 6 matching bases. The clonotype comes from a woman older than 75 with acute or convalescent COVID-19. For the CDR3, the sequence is CASSLTPGVPYEQYF. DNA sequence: TGTGCCAGCAGTTTAACTCCGGGAGTTCCCTACGAGCAGTACTTC.